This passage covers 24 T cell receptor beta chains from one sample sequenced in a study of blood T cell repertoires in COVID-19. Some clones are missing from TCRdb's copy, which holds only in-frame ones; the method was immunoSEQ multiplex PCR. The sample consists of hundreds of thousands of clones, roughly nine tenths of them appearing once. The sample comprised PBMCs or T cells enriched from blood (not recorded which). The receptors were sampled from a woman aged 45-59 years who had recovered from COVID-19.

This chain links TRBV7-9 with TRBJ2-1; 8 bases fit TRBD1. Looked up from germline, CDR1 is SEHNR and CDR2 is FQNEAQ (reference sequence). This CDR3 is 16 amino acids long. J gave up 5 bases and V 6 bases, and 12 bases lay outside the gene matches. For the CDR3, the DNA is TGTGCCAGCAGGCAACTCCGGGACAGGACTAACAATGAGCAGTTCTTC. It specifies CASRQLRDRTNNEQFF.

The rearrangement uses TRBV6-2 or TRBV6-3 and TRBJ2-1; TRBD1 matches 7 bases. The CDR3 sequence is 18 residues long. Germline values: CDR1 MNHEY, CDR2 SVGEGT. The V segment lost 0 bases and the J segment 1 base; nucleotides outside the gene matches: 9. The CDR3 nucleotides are TGTGCCAGCAGTTACTCGGCCCGGGACAGTGTTTCCTACAATGAGCAGTTCTTC. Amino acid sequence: CASSYSARDSVSYNEQFF.

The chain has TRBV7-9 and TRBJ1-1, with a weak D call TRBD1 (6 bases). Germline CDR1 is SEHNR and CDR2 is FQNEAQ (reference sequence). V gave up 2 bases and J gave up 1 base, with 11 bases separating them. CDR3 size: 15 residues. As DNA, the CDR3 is TGTGCCAGCAGCTTAACAGGGATCCGGAACACTGAAGCTTTCTTT. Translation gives CASSLTGIRNTEAFF.

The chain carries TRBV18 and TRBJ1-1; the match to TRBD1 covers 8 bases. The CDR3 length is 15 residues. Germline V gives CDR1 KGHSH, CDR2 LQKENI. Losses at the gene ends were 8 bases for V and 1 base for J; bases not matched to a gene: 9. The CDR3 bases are TGTGCCAGCACCCCGGACAGGGAAAGGAACACTGAAGCTTTCTTT. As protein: CASTPDRERNTEAFF.

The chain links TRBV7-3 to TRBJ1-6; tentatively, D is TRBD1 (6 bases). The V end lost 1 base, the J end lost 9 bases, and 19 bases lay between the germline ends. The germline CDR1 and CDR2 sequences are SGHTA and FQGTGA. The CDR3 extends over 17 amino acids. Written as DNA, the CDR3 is TGTGCCAGCAGCTTAATGGGGGCAGGGGCGCGGGTTTCACCCCTCCACTTT. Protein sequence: CASSLMGAGARVSPLHF.

The CDR3 reads CASLSTAGGTEQFF. Here the CDR3 DNA reads TGCGCCAGCCTCTCCACAGCGGGAGGGACTGAGCAGTTCTTC. This chain connects TRBV5-1 to TRBJ2-1; 10 bases fit TRBD2. The CDR3 has 14 amino acids. Trimming removed 7 bases from V and 9 bases from J; junction bases left unmatched: 10. Germline CDR1 and CDR2: SGHRS and YFSETQ. The complete variable domain, with remaining parts taken from reference TRBV5-1 and TRBJ2-1, reads KAGVTQTPRYLIKTRGQQVTLSCSPISGHRSVSWYQQTPGQGLQFLFEYFSETQRNKGNFPGRFSGRQFSNSRSEMNVSTLELGDSALYLCASLSTAGGTEQFFGPGTRLTVL.

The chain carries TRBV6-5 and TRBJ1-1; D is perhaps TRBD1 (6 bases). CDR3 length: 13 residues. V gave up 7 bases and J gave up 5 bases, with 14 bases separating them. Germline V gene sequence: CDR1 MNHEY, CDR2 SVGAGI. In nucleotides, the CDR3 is TGTGCCAGCACCCTCAGGGGTAATACTGAAGCTTTCTTT. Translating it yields CASTLRGNTEAFF.

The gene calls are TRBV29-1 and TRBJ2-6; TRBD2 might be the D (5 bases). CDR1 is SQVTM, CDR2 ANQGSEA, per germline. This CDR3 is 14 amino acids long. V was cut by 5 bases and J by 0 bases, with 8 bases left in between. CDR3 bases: TGCAGCGTTCTCGACTACTCTGGGGCCAACGTCCTGACTTTC. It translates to CSVLDYSGANVLTF.

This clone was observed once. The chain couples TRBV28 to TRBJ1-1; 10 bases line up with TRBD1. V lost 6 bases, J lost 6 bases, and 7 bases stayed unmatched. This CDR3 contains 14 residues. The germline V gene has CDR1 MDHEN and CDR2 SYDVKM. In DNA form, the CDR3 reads TGTGCCAGCAGAAGACAGGGGGCTTTGCCTGAAGCTTTCTTT. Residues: CASRRQGALPEAFF.

The CDR3 DNA reads TGTGCCAGCAGCTCCCTCAGGGGGCCCGTTTACAATGAGCAGTTCTTC. Protein: CASSSLRGPVYNEQFF. V is TRBV11-2 and J is TRBJ2-1, with 8 bases matching TRBD1. The germline gives CDR1 SGHAT, CDR2 FQNNGV. The CDR3 length is 16 residues. V shed 4 bases, J shed 4 bases, and the junction held 9 bases outside the gene matches.

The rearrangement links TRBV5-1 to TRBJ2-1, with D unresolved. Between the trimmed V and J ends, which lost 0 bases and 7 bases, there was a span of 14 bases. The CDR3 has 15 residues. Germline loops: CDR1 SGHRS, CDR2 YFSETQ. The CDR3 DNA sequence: TGCGCCAGCAGCTTGGGGCAAGCTAGTTGGAATGAGCAGTTCTTC. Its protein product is CASSLGQASWNEQFF.

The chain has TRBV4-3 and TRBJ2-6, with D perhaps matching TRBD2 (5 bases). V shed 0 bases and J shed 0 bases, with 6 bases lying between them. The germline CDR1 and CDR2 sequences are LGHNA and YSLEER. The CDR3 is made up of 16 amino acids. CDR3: CASSQERASGANVLTF. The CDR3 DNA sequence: TGCGCCAGCAGCCAAGAGAGGGCCTCTGGGGCCAACGTCCTGACTTTC.

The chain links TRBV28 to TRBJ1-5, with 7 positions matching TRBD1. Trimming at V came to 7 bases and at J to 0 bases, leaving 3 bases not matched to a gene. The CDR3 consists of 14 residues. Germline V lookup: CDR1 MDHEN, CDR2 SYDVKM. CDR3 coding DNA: TGTGCCAGCAAACGACAGGGTAGCAATCAGCCCCAGCATTTT. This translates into CASKRQGSNQPQHF. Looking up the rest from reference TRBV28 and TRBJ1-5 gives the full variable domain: DVKVTQSSRYLVKRTGEKVFLECVQDMDHENMFWYRQDPGLGLRLIYFSYDVKMKEKGDIPEGYSVSREKKERFSLILESASTNQTSMYLCASKRQGSNQPQHFGDGTRLSIL.

CDR3 in amino acids: CASSQGRTSNYGYTF. In DNA form, the CDR3 reads TGCGCCAGCAGCCAAGGCAGGACTTCTAACTATGGCTACACCTTC. V gene TRBV4-3 combines with J gene TRBJ1-2; D is undetermined. CDR1 and CDR2 (germline): LGHNA, YSLEER. The CDR3 spans 15 residues. V was shortened by 1 base and J by 0 bases, with 9 bases between the two germline ends.

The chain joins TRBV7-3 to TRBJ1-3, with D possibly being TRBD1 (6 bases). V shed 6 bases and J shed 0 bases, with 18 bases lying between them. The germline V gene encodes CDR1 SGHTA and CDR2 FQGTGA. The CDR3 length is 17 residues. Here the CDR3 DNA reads TGTGCCAGCAGTAAAACCGGGACACGGAACTCTGGAAACACCATATATTTT. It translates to CASSKTGTRNSGNTIYF.

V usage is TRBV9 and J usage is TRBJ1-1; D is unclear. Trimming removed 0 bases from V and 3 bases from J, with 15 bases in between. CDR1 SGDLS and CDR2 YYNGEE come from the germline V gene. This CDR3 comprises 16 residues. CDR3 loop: CASSVGGVGSYTEAFF. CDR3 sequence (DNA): TGTGCCAGCAGCGTAGGTGGGGTGGGGAGTTACACTGAAGCTTTCTTT.

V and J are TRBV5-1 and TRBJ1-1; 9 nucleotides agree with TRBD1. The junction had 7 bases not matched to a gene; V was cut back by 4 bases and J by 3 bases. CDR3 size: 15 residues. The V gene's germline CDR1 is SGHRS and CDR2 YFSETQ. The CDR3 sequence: CASSLLTGGDTEAFF. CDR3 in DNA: TGCGCCAGCAGCCTATTGACAGGGGGGGACACTGAAGCTTTCTTT.

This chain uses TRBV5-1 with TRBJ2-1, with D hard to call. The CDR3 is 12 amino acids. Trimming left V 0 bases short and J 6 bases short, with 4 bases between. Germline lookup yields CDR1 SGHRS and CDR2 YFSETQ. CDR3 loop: CASSLAGNEQFF. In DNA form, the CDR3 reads TGCGCCAGCAGCTTGGCCGGCAATGAGCAGTTCTTC. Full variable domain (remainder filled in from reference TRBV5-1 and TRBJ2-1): KAGVTQTPRYLIKTRGQQVTLSCSPISGHRSVSWYQQTPGQGLQFLFEYFSETQRNKGNFPGRFSGRQFSNSRSEMNVSTLELGDSALYLCASSLAGNEQFFGPGTRLTVL.

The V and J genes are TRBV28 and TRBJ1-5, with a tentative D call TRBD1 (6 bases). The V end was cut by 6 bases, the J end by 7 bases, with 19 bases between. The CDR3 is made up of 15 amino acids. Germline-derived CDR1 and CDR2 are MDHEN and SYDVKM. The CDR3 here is CASSPAEGVGQPQHF. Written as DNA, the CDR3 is TGTGCCAGCAGCCCTGCTGAGGGGGTTGGCCAGCCCCAGCATTTT.

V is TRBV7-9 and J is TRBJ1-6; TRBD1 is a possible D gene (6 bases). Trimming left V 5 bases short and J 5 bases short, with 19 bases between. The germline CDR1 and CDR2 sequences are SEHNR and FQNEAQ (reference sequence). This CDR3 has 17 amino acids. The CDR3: CASSTPRGHGNNSPLHF. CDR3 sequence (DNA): TGTGCCAGCAGCACCCCCAGGGGACACGGGAATAATTCACCCCTCCACTTT. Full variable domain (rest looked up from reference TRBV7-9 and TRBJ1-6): DTGVSQNPRHKITKRGQNVTFRCDPISEHNRLYWYRQTLGQGPEFLTYFQNEAQLEKSRLLSDRFSAERPKGSFSTLEIQRTEQGDSAMYLCASSTPRGHGNNSPLHFGNGTRLTVT.

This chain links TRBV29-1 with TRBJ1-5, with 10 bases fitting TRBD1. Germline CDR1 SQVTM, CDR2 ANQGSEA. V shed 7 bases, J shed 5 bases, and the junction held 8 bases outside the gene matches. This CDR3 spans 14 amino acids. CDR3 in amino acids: CSGRTGGEDQPQHF. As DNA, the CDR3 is TGCAGCGGTAGGACAGGGGGTGAAGATCAGCCCCAGCATTTT.

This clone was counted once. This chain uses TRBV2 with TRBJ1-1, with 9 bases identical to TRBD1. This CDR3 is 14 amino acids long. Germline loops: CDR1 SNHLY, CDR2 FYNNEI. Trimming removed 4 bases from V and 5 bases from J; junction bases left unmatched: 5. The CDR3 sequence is CASSVTGGRTEAFF. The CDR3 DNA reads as TGTGCCAGCAGTGTGACAGGGGGAAGGACTGAAGCTTTCTTT.

The CDR3 DNA sequence: TGTGCCAGCAGCAGGGGACAGGGAGGCTCCTACGAGCAGTACTTC. It encodes CASSRGQGGSYEQYF. The V call is TRBV28, the J call TRBJ2-7; 9 nucleotides align to TRBD1. V gave up 6 bases and J gave up 0 bases; unmatched junction bases: 6. This CDR3 has 15 amino acids. Germline V lookup: CDR1 MDHEN, CDR2 SYDVKM.

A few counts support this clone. In DNA, the CDR3 is TGTGCCAGCAGCCCTCCGAGGGACAGTAATGAAAAACTGTTTTTT. Translated: CASSPPRDSNEKLFF. The V gene is TRBV16, the J gene TRBJ1-4; 7 bases match TRBD1. J gave up 4 bases and V 4 bases, and 6 bases lay outside the gene matches. The CDR3 has 15 amino acids. The germline CDR1 and CDR2 sequences are KGHSY and FQNENV.